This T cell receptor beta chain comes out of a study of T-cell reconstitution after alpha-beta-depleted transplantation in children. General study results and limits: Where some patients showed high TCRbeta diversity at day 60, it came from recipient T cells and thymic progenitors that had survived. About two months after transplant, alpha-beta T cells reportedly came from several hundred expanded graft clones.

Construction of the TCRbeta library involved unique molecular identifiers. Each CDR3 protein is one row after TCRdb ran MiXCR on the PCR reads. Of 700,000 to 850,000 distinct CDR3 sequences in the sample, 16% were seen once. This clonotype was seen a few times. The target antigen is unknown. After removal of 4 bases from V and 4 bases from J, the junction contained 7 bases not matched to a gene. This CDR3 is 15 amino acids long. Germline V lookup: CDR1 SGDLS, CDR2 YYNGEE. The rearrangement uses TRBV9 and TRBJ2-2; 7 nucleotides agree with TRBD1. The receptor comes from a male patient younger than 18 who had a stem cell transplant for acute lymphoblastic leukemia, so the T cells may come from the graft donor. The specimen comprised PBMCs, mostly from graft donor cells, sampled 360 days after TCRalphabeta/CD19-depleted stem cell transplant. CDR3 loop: CASSIQTGSTGELFF. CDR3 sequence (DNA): TGTGCCAGCAGCATACAGACAGGGAGCACCGGGGAGCTGTTTTTT.